The clone carrying this T cell receptor beta chain was counted a few times. Other DNA sequences from this sample encode an identical CDR3 as well. Replicate PCRs run on sorted subsets employed 150 to 250 ng DNA, some 33,000 T cell genomes. The method was immunoSEQ multiplex PCR; TCRdb's version includes in-frame clones alone and lacks a portion of them. The sample includes around 700,000 clones, more than 70% of them seen just once. This sample was taken from a study of shared clonotypes between healthy human individuals. The V gene end was trimmed by 1 base and the J gene end by 2 bases; junction bases not matched to a gene: 3. The CDR3 totals 15 residues. Germline V CDR1 and CDR2: LNHDA, SQIVND (reference sequence).

Material for sequencing was memory CD4+ T cells sorted from blood. The subset was: CD45RA-negative fraction. This rearrangement joins TRBV19 to TRBJ2-3; 7 bases match TRBD1. This receptor was identified in a woman in her 30s in good health. The CDR3 DNA is TGTGCCAGTAGTATAGGGACAGGAGCCACAGATACGCAGTATTTT. Amino acids: CASSIGTGATDTQYF. Looking up the rest from reference TRBV19 and TRBJ2-3 gives the full variable domain: DGGITQSPKYLFRKEGQNVTLSCEQNLNHDAMYWYRQDPGQGLRLIYYSQIVNDFQKGDIAEGYSVSREKKESFPLTVTSAQKNPTAFYLCASSIGTGATDTQYFGPGTRLTVL.